This T cell receptor (beta chain) derives from a study of beta chain features in type 1 diabetes. Since all of the isolated RNA was reverse transcribed, expressed TCRB transcripts were what got sequenced. Clones were read by immunoSEQ multiplex PCR, and TCRdb kept only the in-frame ones, dropping some. This table has more than 300,000 clones, approximately 16% appearing once. Concerning this clone itself: Its cognate antigen is unknown.

The germline V gene encodes CDR1 SGHVS and CDR2 FQNEAQ. With 5 bases clipped from V and 8 bases from J, the junction kept 12 bases outside the gene matches. CDR3 length: 16 residues. A CD45RO/CCR7/CD25/CD127/CD95/CD27 panel sorted naive, central memory, regulatory and stem cell-like memory CD4+ cells. Study-wide points: Naive, central memory and Treg TCRB repertoires seemed to resemble each other more closely in patients than they did in healthy donors.

This rearrangement joins TRBV7-8 to TRBJ2-3; 11 positions match TRBD2. The sample consisted of naive CD4+ T cells from blood. The sequence derives from a woman aged 18-29 years in good health. CDR3 sequence reads: CASSPGTSGLKGTQYF. In nucleotides, the CDR3 is TGTGCCAGCAGCCCCGGGACTAGCGGCCTCAAGGGTACGCAGTATTTT.